One sample yielded the 6 T cell receptor beta chains listed below, sequenced in a study of cytotoxic CD8 clonotypes in ibrutinib-treated CLL. The repertoire was sequenced with immunoSEQ multiplex PCR; TCRdb's copy has only in-frame clones and lacks some. The data show 110,000 to 150,000 clones, with approximately 77% seen just once and less than 30% held by the top ten. The source material was PBMCs, sampled after 12 months of ibrutinib treatment. The source of these receptors is a human donor with chronic lymphocytic leukemia.

V is TRBV11-3 and J is TRBJ2-5; 8 nucleotides line up with TRBD2. The J segment lost 2 bases and the V segment lost 3 bases, leaving 2 bases of the junction unmatched. The CDR3 is 14 residues long. Looked up from germline, CDR1 is SGHNT and CDR2 is YENEEA. CDR3 sequence (DNA): TGTGCCAGCAGCTTCAGCGGGAGTCAAGAGACCCAGTACTTC. This codes for CASSFSGSQETQYF.

V usage is TRBV6-4 and J usage is TRBJ1-1; 10 positions agree with TRBD1. Germline trimming cut 2 bases from V and 0 bases from J; bases unmatched to any gene: 3. Per the germline V gene, CDR1 is MRHNA and CDR2 is SNTAGT. The CDR3 sequence is 16 residues long. The CDR3 DNA is TGTGCCAGCAGTGACCCGGGACAGGGGTTGAACACTGAAGCTTTCTTT. This encodes CASSDPGQGLNTEAFF.

This clone was counted only a few times. The gene calls are TRBV9 and TRBJ1-4, with a possible D match to TRBD1 (6 bases). From germline, CDR1 is SGDLS and CDR2 YYNGEE. Trimming removed 5 bases at V and 2 bases at J, with 10 bases between. The length of the CDR3 is 14 residues. CDR3 amino acids: CASSATGTNEKLFF. CDR3 nucleotide sequence: TGTGCCAGCAGTGCGACAGGCACTAATGAAAAACTGTTTTTT.

The rearrangement uses TRBV28 and TRBJ1-2; the match to TRBD1 covers 7 bases. V lost 5 bases and J lost 1; bases outside the gene matches: 4. The CDR3 has 14 residues. Germline V CDR1 and CDR2: MDHEN, SYDVKM. This CDR3 reads CASSLDRINYGYTF. For the CDR3, the DNA is TGTGCCAGCAGTCTGGACAGGATTAACTATGGCTACACCTTC.

This clone was detected only once. The genes are TRBV19 and TRBJ2-6, with 12 nucleotides matching TRBD1. Germline V gene sequence: CDR1 LNHDA, CDR2 SQIVND (reference sequence). V lost 0 bases, J lost 2 bases, and 8 bases stayed unmatched. This CDR3 spans 20 amino acids. The chain's CDR3 is CASSIDKPGTGGAGANVLTF. For the CDR3, the DNA is TGTGCCAGTAGTATAGACAAACCCGGGACAGGGGGCGCTGGGGCCAACGTCCTGACTTTC.

This rearrangement joins TRBV4-1 to TRBJ1-2; D is uncertain. Trimming took off 0 bases at V and 2 bases at J, with 7 bases between the two ends. Germline lookup yields CDR1 MGHRA and CDR2 YSYEKL. This CDR3 contains 14 residues. The CDR3 region is CASSQDTRNYGYTF. CDR3 coding DNA: TGCGCCAGCAGCCAAGATACCCGAAACTATGGCTACACCTTC.